The clone carrying this T cell receptor beta chain was seen ten or more times. Its antigen is unknown. Using RNA transcripts as the source, TCR beta CDR3 regions were amplified. HTBI primers were employed in a first-round RT-PCR of the TCR CDR3. MiXCR, run by TCRdb on the multiplex PCR reads, gives a single entry per CDR3 protein. Of about 420,000 distinct CDR3 sequences in the sample, roughly 14% were seen once. The V gene lost 8 bases and the J gene lost 2 bases, with 19 bases spanning the gap. The CDR3 totals 14 residues. Germline V lookup: CDR1 DFQATT, CDR2 SNEGSKA (reference sequence). This record comes from a study of T cells in Graves' hyperthyroidism and ophthalmopathy. General study points: In simple terms, a model built on 13 V-J features told ophthalmopathy apart from stable hyperthyroidism.

The chain is built from TRBV20-1 and TRBJ2-7; no clear D gene. The material sequenced was blood. This receptor was taken from a woman between 18 and 29 years old with Graves' hyperthyroidism. The CDR3 bases are TGCAGTCCCAGGCGACTCTCCTCAACCTACGAGCAGTACTTC. Its translation: CSPRRLSSTYEQYF.